This T cell receptor beta chain stems from a study of T-cell memory formation after mild COVID-19. Overall study: TCR clusters were mostly donor specific. The study, taken as a whole, reports: Clones contracting over day 15 to 85 were CD4/CD8 balanced, with later expanders leaning CD4+.

V lost 0 bases and J lost 3, with 12 bases in between. Germline values: CDR1 LGHNA, CDR2 YSLEER. The CDR3 sequence is 16 residues long. It was 5'RACE with constant-segment primers that produced the TCR alpha and TCR beta cDNA libraries, which carried sample barcodes and UMIs. TCRdb ran MiXCR on the 5' RACE reads and lists one entry per CDR3 protein. This sample yields about 390,000 distinct CDR3 sequences, of which about 15% are seen a single time; about a fifth belongs to the top ten. This clonotype showed up just a few times. As yet, its antigen is unknown. What was sequenced was PBMCs or a T cell subset sorted from them (not recorded which). V usage is TRBV4-3 and J usage is TRBJ1-5; no clear D gene. The receptor's source is a man between 18 and 35 years old who had mild COVID-19 (a few samples of this study predate the infection). Cell type and time point are not known. The CDR3 DNA reads TGCGCCAGCAGCCAAGACTTAGCGGCAGACAATCAGCCCCAGCATTTT. This codes for CASSQDLAADNQPQHF.